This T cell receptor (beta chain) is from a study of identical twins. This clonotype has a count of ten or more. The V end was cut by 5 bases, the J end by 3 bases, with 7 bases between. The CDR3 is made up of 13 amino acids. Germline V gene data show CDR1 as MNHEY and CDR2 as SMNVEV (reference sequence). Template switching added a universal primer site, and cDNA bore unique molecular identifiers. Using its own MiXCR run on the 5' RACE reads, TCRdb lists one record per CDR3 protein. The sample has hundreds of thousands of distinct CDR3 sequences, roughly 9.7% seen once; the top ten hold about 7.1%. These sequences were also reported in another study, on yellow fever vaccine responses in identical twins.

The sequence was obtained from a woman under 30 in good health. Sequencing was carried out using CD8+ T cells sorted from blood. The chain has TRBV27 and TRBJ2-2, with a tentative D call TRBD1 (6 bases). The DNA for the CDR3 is TGTGCCAGCAGTAAGGGGGACACCGGGGAGCTGTTTTTT. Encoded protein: CASSKGDTGELFF.